This entry describes one TCR beta chain. The antigen is undetermined. This record comes from a study of human T cells and chemical hapten exposure. About the study: Patch testing was performed with 0.01% DPC on the upper back, with reading at 6 days.

V was pared by 2 bases and J by 6 bases, with 16 bases between. The CDR3 extends over 15 amino acids. Germline CDR1 and CDR2: SGHRS and YFSETQ. TCRdb reprocessed the RACE reads via MiXCR and lists one record per CDR3 protein. The sample consists of 99,000 or so distinct CDR3 sequences, 34% of them appearing once. This sample's time point: patch test 3, about 24 weeks after DPC sensitization. Treatment: therapeutic diphenylcyclopropenone sensitization with weekly scalp DPC. Notes on the study in general: PT1 expanded TCR numbers rose with patch test score.

This TCR came from a middle-aged man with alopecia areata. Some clones in this sample may be carry-over from other donors' samples. The material was whole blood, obtained in connection with sensitization to the hapten diphenylcyclopropenone (DPC). V usage is TRBV5-1 and J usage is TRBJ2-3, with D perhaps TRBD1 or TRBD2 (5 bases each). CDR3 in DNA: TGCGCCAGCAGCTTAAGAGGGACCCGAAGTGATACGCAGTATTTT. Amino acids: CASSLRGTRSDTQYF.